These 12 T cell receptor beta chains came from one sample sequenced in a study of T cell responses to AZD1222 COVID-19 vaccine (dated by TCRdb to 2020 to 2022). The time point label on this specimen signifies: about 28 days (+/-7) after the second vaccine dose. Library method: the immunoSEQ multiplex PCR assay. TCRdb obtained this table from immuneACCESS and retained in-frame rearrangements with V and J assigned. These tables miss some clones; where compared with another copy, unresolved V genes account for less than half of the shortfall, and the remainder is unexplained. Counted in this sample were about 83,000 clones; 70% to 90% of them appeared once. The top ten clonotypes cover 3.4% of the sample. The sample in question was peripheral blood, obtained 28 days after the second AZD1222 dose. The source of these receptors is an adult who received the AZD1222 COVID-19 vaccine.

This sequence joins TRBV19 and TRBJ1-6, with no clear D. The CDR3 contains 13 residues. Trimming pared 5 bases from V and 10 bases from J, leaving 12 bases between. CDR1 is LNHDA, CDR2 SQIVND, per germline (reference sequence). CDR3 DNA: TGTGCCAGTAGTCGGGCGGGGTACTCACCCCTCCACTTT. Residues: CASSRAGYSPLHF.

The CDR3 region is CSASLSGRAPYNEQFF. DNA of the CDR3: TGCAGTGCTAGTCTGAGCGGGAGGGCCCCCTACAATGAGCAGTTCTTC. This chain uses TRBV20-1 with TRBJ2-1; 10 bases are a match to TRBD2. The junction had 7 bases not matched to a gene; V was cut back by 3 bases and J by 2 bases. Looked up from germline, CDR1 is DFQATT and CDR2 is SNEGSKA (reference sequence). This CDR3 region has 16 residues.

The chain recombines TRBV4-3 with TRBJ2-4, with D possibly being TRBD1 (6 bases). The CDR3 loop spans 20 amino acids. V lost 2 bases and J lost 1, with 24 bases in between. Germline CDR1 LGHNA, CDR2 YSLEER. CDR3 region: CASSQRSAGEGHGAKNIQYF. CDR3 DNA sequence: TGCGCCAGCAGCCAAAGATCGGCAGGGGAAGGTCATGGCGCCAAAAACATTCAGTACTTC.

V is TRBV28 and J is TRBJ2-7; the D is unclear. Looked up from germline, CDR1 is MDHEN and CDR2 is SYDVKM. This CDR3 is 11 amino acids long. The V end was cut by 5 bases, the J end by 6 bases, with 8 bases between. The CDR3: CASSRVPEQYF. The DNA of the CDR3 is TGTGCCAGCAGTCGCGTTCCCGAGCAGTACTTC.

The chain combines TRBV6-2 or TRBV6-3 with TRBJ2-1, with D hard to call. The length of the CDR3 is 14 residues. V was trimmed by 1 base and J by 6 bases, leaving 10 bases between them. Per germline, CDR1 MNHEY and CDR2 SVGEGT. CDR3 residues: CASSYWGSLNEQFF. The DNA of the CDR3 is TGTGCCAGCAGTTACTGGGGTAGCCTCAATGAGCAGTTCTTC.

The chain has TRBV19 and TRBJ2-2; 9 nucleotides align to TRBD1. In germline, CDR1 is LNHDA, CDR2 SQIVND (reference sequence). V was pared by 5 bases and J by 7 bases, with 11 bases of the junction left unmatched. The CDR3 has 16 amino acids. CDR3 nucleotides: TGTGCCAGTAGTCCACTGGGACAGGGAGTAGACGGGGAGCTGTTTTTT. The encoded protein is CASSPLGQGVDGELFF.

This clone was seen only a few times. This chain links TRBV9 with TRBJ2-7; D unclear. CDR3 size: 11 residues. V gave up 4 bases and J gave up 2 bases, with 4 bases separating them. Per germline, CDR1 SGDLS and CDR2 YYNGEE. The CDR3 sequence is CASSPTYEQYF. The CDR3 nucleotides are TGTGCCAGCAGCCCGACCTACGAGCAGTACTTC. The full variable domain, with the rest looked up from reference TRBV9 and TRBJ2-7, is DSGVTQTPKHLITATGQRVTLRCSPRSGDLSVYWYQQSLDQGLQFLIQYYNGEERAKGNILERFSAQQFPDLHSELNLSSLELGDSALYFCASSPTYEQYFGPGTRLTVT.

This clone was recorded once. The J gene is TRBJ1-4, the V gene TRBV3-1 (or the pseudogene TRBV3-2), with D hard to call. Trimming removed 4 bases at V and 2 bases at J, with 14 bases between. Germline values: CDR1 LGHDT, CDR2 YNNKEL (reference sequence). CDR3 length equals 16 residues. DNA of the CDR3: TGTGCCAGCAGCCCAACCCCCCCAGGCACTAATGAAAAACTGTTTTTT. This sequence encodes CASSPTPPGTNEKLFF.

V is TRBV30 and J is TRBJ2-1, with 7 positions matching TRBD2. Trimming removed 0 bases from V and 2 bases from J; junction bases left unmatched: 4. This CDR3 has 15 amino acids. CDR1 and CDR2 from the germline V gene are GTSNPN and SVGIG (reference sequence). CDR3 protein: CAWSVGGGAYNEQFF. CDR3 DNA: TGTGCCTGGAGTGTTGGGGGGGGAGCCTACAATGAGCAGTTCTTC.

This clone was counted a single time. The J gene is TRBJ2-3, the V gene TRBV7-2, with 10 bases lining up with TRBD2. Germline trimming cut 3 bases from V and 10 bases from J; bases unmatched to any gene: 10. Germline-derived CDR1 and CDR2 are SGHTA and FQGNSA. The CDR3 is 15 amino acids. DNA of the CDR3: TGTGCCAGCAGCTTCAGCGGGGGGGCGAAAGGTGCGCAGTATTTT. This codes for CASSFSGGAKGAQYF.

This clone was recorded only once. The rearrangement links TRBV7-2 to TRBJ1-4; D is uncertain. Germline loops: CDR1 SGHTA, CDR2 FQGNSA. V was pared by 5 bases and J by 3 bases, with 13 bases between. This CDR3 comprises 15 residues. The CDR3 reads CASSLGGAANEKLFF. CDR3 nucleotides: TGTGCCAGCAGCCTCGGAGGAGCAGCTAATGAAAAACTGTTTTTT.

The CDR3: CASSYSGKLFTEAFF. CDR3 coding DNA: TGTGCCAGCAGTTACTCAGGGAAGCTATTCACTGAAGCTTTCTTT. The chain couples TRBV6-5 to TRBJ1-1, with D hard to call. Germline assignment: CDR1 MNHEY and CDR2 SVGAGI. Trimming removed 0 bases from V and 4 bases from J, with 12 bases in between. There are 15 residues in the CDR3.